These T cell receptor beta chains were read from a single sample in a study of tumor and adjacent non-tumor tissue in lung cancer. MiXCR, run by TCRdb on the multiplex PCR reads, gives a single entry per CDR3 protein. This sample carries 90,000 to 100,000 distinct CDR3 sequences, around three quarters of them seen once, and the ten largest clones take around 30%. The sequenced sample was distant non-tumor lung tissue. All receptors come from a man aged 55 to 69 with small cell lung cancer. Both conserved end residues are part of each CDR3. The D gene is left open where the match is weak. A clone size is listed for some rows: how often the clone was seen (once, few, many), or a class if it is expanded.

j_call d_call cdr3_length v_call clone_size cdr3_aa cdr3_nt
TRBJ2-2 NA 15 TRBV12-3/TRBV12-4 NA CASSFSGSDIGQLFF TGTGCCAGCAGTTTCTCTGGGTCAGACATCGGGCAGCTGTTTTTT
TRBJ2-2 NA 15 TRBV28 NA CASSLGFANTGELFF TGTGCCAGCAGTTTAGGATTCGCGAACACAGGGGAGCTGTTTTTT
TRBJ2-1 NA 16 TRBV4-2 NA CASSVRLGRIRNEQLF TGTGCCAGCAGCGTTCGACTAGGTAGGATCCGTAATGAGCAGTTGTTC
TRBJ2-7 NA 13 TRBV4-1 NA CTSSIGRLYEQYF TGCACCAGCAGTATCGGCAGACTCTATGAGCAGTACTTC
TRBJ2-3 TRBD2 17 TRBV6-2/TRBV6-3 NA CASSYSMGGRADDTQYF TGTGCCAGCAGTTACTCTATGGGCGGGAGGGCCGATGATACGCAGTATTTT
TRBJ2-1 TRBD2 16 TRBV28 once CASSPRPGTSIDDQFF TGTGCAAGCAGTCCCAGACCCGGGACTAGCATAGACGATCAGTTCTTC
TRBJ2-1 NA 12 TRBV11-2 NA CARSPLGSEQLF TGTGCCAGGAGCCCTTTAGGAAGTGAGCAGCTCTTC
TRBJ2-2 NA 15 TRBV4-1 NA CASSQNDRNTGEPFF TGCGCCAGCAGCCAAAACGACAGAAACACCGGGGAGCCGTTTTTT
TRBJ1-5 NA 14 TRBV10-3 NA CAISESEDHQPPHF TGTGCCATCAGTGAGTCAGAGGACCATCAGCCTCCGCATTTT
TRBJ2-3 NA 12 TRBV12-3/TRBV12-4 NA CANGRGTHMQYF TGTGCCAACGGACGTGGGACACATATGCAGTATTTT
TRBJ2-5 NA 14 TRBV11-3 NA CASSNRDYQETQYF TGTGCCAGCAGCAACCGGGACTACCAAGAGACCCAGTACTTC
TRBJ2-5 NA 14 TRBV29-1 NA CSVRRGGFQGTQCF TGCAGCGTTCGGAGGGGGGGCTTCCAAGGGACCCAGTGCTTC
TRBJ2-1 NA 11 TRBV7-9 NA CASGAVNEQFF TGTGCCAGCGGTGCTGTCAATGAGCAGTTCTTC
TRBJ2-1 NA 15 TRBV29-1 NA CSGAPLLGYYNEQFF TGTAGCGGAGCCCCGTTGTTGGGGTATTACAATGAGCAGTTCTTC
TRBJ2-1 TRBD2 19 TRBV11-2 NA CASCSWGGASGSIYNEQCF TGTGCCAGCTGCTCCTGGGGGGGGGCTAGCGGGAGTATCTACAATGAGCAGTGCTTC
TRBJ2-3 NA 13 TRBV2 few CASRDRSTDTQYF TGTGCCAGCAGGGACCGTAGCACAGATACGCAGTATTTT
TRBJ2-3 TRBD1 15 TRBV30 few CAWSPGTGSTDTQYF TGTGCCTGGAGTCCCGGGACAGGGAGCACAGATACGCAGTATTTT
TRBJ2-1 NA 15 TRBV4-2 NA CSISQEGLVYNEQFF TGTTCCATCAGCCAAGAGGGCCTAGTTTACAATGAGCAGTTCTTC
TRBJ2-2 TRBD2 17 TRBV4-1 NA CASSSRTSGTNTWEQFF TGCGCCAGCAGCTCTCGGACTAGCGGGACGAACACCTGGGAGCAGTTTTTT
TRBJ1-1 NA 14 TRBV6-5 NA CASRQFISDTEAFF TGTGCCAGCAGACAGTTCATCAGTGACACTGAAGCTTTCTTT
TRBJ2-2 TRBD2 15 TRBV6-2/TRBV6-3 NA CASKGLVEYTGELFF TGTGCCAGCAAAGGACTAGTGGAGTACACCGGGGAGTTGTTTTTT
TRBJ2-3 NA 15 TRBV30 once CAWSRDWDRTGTQYF TGTGCCTGGAGTCGAGATTGGGATCGAACAGGTACGCAGTATTTT
TRBJ2-1 NA 15 TRBV29-1 NA CSVPGEGSSYNEQFF TGCAGCGTGCCGGGTGAGGGCAGCTCCTACAATGAGCAGTTTTTC
TRBJ2-7 TRBD2 13 TRBV11-3 few CAISPGGSYEQYF TGTGCCATTAGCCCCGGGGGGTCCTACGAGCAGTACTTC
TRBJ2-4 NA 15 TRBV5-1 many CASSPEAGARGIQYF TGCGCCAGCAGCCCCGAGGCGGGGGCAAGGGGCATTCAGTACTTC
TRBJ2-3 TRBD2 18 TRBV19 NA CASSIVVGTSKDTDTHYF TGTGCCAGTAGTATCGTCGTGGGGACTAGCAAGGACACAGATACGCACTATTTT
TRBJ2-5 NA 13 TRBV12-3/TRBV12-4 NA CTSRLGTQETQYF TGTACCAGCAGACTAGGGACCCAAGAGACCCAGTACTTC
TRBJ2-3 NA 15 TRBV6-2/TRBV6-3 NA CASSYGGFSRDTQYF TGTGCCAGCAGTTATGGGGGTTTCAGCAGAGATACGCAGTATTTT
TRBJ2-1 NA 13 TRBV11-2 NA CASSLVRDNEKFF TGTGCCAGCAGCTTAGTGCGGGACAATGAGAAGTTCTTC
TRBJ2-5 NA 13 TRBV11-2 NA CASSSGLGEIQYF TGTGCCAGCAGCTCGGGACTTGGGGAGATTCAGTACTTC